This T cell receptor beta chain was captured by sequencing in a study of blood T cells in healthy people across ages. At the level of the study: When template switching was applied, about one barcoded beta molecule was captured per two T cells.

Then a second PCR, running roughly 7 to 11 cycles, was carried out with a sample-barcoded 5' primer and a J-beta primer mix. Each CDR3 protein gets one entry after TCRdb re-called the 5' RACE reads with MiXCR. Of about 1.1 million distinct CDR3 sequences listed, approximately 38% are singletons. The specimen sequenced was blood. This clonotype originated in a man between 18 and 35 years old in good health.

The CDR3 reads CASSPSWTSGANVLTF. The CDR3 region has the DNA TGTGCCAGCAGTCCGTCGTGGACCTCTGGGGCCAACGTCCTGACTTTC. The rearrangement links TRBV12-3 or TRBV12-4 to TRBJ2-6; D gene ambiguous. V was trimmed by 5 bases and J by 0 bases, leaving 11 bases between them. The CDR3 totals 16 residues.